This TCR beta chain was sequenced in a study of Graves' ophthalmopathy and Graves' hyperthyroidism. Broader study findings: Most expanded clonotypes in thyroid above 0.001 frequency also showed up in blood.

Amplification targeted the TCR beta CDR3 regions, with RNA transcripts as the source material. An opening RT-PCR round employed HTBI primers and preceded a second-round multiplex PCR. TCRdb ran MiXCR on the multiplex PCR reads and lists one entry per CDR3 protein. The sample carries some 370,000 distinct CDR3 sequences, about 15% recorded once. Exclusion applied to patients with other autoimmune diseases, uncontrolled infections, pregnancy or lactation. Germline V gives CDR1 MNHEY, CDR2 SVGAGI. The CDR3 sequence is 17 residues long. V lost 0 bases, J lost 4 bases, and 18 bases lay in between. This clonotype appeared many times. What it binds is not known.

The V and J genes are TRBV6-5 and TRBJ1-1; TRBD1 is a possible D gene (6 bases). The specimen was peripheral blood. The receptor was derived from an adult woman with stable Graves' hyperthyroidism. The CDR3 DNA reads TGTGCCAGCAGTTACTCGGGGGGCGCCAGGGGATTCACTGAAGCTTTCTTT. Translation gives CASSYSGGARGFTEAFF.